This T cell receptor beta chain was observed in a study of blood T cell repertoires in COVID-19. The CDR3 loop spans 17 amino acids. Unmatched junction bases numbered 6, after V lost 0 bases and J lost 2 bases. Per germline, CDR1 LGHDT and CDR2 YNNKEL (reference sequence). Produced via immunoSEQ multiplex PCR; TCRdb's table is partial and in-frame only. Among roughly 100,000 clones listed, over 75% were seen once. This TCR was sampled from a human donor in a cohort sampled during active COVID-19. The material sequenced was peripheral blood. The chain combines TRBV3-1 (or the pseudogene TRBV3-2) with TRBJ2-1; 8 nucleotides match TRBD2. The CDR3 region has the DNA TGTGCCAGCAGCCAAGATAGAGCGGGAGCCACCTACAATGAGCAGTTCTTC. Translation: CASSQDRAGATYNEQFF.